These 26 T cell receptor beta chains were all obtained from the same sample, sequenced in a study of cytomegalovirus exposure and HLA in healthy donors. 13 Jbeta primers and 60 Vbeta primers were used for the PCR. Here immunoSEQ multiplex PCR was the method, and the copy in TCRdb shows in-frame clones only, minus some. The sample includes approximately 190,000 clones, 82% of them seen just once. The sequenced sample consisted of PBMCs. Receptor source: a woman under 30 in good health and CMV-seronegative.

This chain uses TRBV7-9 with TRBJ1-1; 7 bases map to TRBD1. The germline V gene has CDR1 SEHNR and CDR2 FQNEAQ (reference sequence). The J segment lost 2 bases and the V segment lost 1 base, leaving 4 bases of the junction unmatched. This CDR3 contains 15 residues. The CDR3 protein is CASSLEGTANTEAFF. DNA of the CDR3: TGTGCCAGCAGCTTAGAGGGGACAGCAAACACTGAAGCTTTCTTT.

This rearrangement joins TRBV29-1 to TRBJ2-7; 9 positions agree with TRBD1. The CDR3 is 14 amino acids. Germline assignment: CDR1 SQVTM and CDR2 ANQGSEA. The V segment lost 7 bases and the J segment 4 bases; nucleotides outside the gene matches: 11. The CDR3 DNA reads TGCAGCGCCCAAACCGGGACAGGGTCTTACGAGCAGTACTTC. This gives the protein CSAQTGTGSYEQYF.

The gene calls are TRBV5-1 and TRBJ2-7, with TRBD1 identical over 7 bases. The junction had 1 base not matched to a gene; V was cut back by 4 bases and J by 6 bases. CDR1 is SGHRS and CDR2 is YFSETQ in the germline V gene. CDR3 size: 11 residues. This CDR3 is CASSPGGEQYF. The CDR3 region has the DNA TGCGCCAGCAGCCCAGGGGGCGAGCAGTACTTC.

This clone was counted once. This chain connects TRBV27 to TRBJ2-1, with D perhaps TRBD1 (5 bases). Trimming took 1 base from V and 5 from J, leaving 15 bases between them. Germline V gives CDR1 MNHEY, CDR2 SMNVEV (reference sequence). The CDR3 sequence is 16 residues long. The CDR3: CASSLLGVLGNNEQFF. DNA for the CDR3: TGTGCCAGCAGTTTATTAGGGGTCCTCGGTAACAATGAGCAGTTCTTC.

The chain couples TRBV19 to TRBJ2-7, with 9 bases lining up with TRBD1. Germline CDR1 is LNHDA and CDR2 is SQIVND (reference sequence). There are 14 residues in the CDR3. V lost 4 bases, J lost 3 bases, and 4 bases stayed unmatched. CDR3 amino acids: CASSTTGQGYEQYF. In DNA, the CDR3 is TGTGCCAGTAGTACCACGGGACAGGGCTACGAGCAGTACTTC.

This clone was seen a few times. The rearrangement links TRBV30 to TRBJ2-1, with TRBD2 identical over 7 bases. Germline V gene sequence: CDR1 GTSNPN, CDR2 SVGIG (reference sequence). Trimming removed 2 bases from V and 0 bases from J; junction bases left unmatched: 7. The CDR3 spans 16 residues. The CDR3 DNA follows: TGTGCCTGGAGTCCAACCGGCGGGAGCTCCTACAATGAGCAGTTCTTC. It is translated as CAWSPTGGSSYNEQFF. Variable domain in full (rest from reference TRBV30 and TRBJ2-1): SQTIHQWPATLVQPVGSPLSLECTVEGTSNPNLYWYRQAAGRGLQLLFYSVGIGQISSEVPQNLSASRPQDRQFILSSKKLLLSDSGFYLCAWSPTGGSSYNEQFFGPGTRLTVL.

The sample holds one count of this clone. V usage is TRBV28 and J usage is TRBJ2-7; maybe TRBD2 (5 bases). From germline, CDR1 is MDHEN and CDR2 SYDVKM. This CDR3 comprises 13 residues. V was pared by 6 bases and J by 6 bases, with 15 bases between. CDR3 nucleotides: TGTGCCAGCAGCCAAACCCACGAGGGCGAGCAGTACTTC. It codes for CASSQTHEGEQYF. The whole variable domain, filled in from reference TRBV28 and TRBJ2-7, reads DVKVTQSSRYLVKRTGEKVFLECVQDMDHENMFWYRQDPGLGLRLIYFSYDVKMKEKGDIPEGYSVSREKKERFSLILESASTNQTSMYLCASSQTHEGEQYFGPGTRLTVT.

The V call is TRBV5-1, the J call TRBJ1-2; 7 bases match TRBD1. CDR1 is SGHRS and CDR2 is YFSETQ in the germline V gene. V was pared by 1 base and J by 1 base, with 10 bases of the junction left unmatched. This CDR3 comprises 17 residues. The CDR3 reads CASSLFSPGTDNYGYTF. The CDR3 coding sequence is TGCGCCAGCAGCTTGTTCTCCCCCGGGACAGATAACTATGGCTACACCTTC.

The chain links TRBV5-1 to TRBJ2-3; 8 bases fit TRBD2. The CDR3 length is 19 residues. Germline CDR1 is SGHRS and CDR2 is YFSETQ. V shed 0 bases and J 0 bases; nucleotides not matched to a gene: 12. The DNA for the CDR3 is TGCGCCAGCAGCTTGGGTACTAGCGGTGGAATCACTAGCACAGATACGCAGTATTTT. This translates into CASSLGTSGGITSTDTQYF. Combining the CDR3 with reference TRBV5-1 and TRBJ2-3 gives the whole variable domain KAGVTQTPRYLIKTRGQQVTLSCSPISGHRSVSWYQQTPGQGLQFLFEYFSETQRNKGNFPGRFSGRQFSNSRSEMNVSTLELGDSALYLCASSLGTSGGITSTDTQYFGPGTRLTVL.

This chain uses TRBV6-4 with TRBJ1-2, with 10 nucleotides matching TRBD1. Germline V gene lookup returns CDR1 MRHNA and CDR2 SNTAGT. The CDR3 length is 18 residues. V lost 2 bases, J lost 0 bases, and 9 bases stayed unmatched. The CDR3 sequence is CASSDQRTGGQPNYGYTF. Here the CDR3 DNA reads TGTGCCAGCAGTGACCAGAGGACAGGGGGTCAACCTAACTATGGCTACACCTTC.

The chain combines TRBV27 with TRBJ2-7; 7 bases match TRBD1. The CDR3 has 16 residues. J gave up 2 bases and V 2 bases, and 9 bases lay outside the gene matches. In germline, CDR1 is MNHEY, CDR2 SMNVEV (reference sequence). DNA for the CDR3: TGTGCCAGCAGTTTAAGGAATGCCGGACAGGCCTACGAGCAGTACTTC. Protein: CASSLRNAGQAYEQYF.

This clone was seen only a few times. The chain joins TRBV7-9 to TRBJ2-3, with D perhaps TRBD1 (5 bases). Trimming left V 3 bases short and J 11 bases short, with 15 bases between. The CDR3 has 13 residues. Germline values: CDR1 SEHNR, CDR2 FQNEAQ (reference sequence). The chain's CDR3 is CASSFSRDSEQYF. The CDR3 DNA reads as TGTGCCAGCAGCTTTTCCCGAGACAGTGAGCAGTATTTT.

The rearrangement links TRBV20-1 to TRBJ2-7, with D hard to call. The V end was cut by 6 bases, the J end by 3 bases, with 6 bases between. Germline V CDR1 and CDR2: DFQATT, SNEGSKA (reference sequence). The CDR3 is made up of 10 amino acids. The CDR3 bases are TGCAGTGCCCAAAACTACGAGCAGTACTTC. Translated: CSAQNYEQYF.

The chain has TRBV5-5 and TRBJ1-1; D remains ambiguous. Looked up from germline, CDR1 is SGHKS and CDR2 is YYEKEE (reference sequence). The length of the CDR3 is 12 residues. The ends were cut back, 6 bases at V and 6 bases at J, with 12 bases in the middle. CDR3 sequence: CASIVYGAEAFF. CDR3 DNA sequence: TGTGCCAGCATCGTCTACGGGGCTGAAGCTTTCTTT.

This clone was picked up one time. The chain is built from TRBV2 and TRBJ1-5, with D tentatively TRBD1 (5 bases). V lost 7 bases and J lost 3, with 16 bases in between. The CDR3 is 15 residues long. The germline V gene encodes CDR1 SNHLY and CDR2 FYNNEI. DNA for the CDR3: TGTGCCAGCACCTCTCAGGGATTAGTCAATCAGCCCCAGCATTTT. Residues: CASTSQGLVNQPQHF.

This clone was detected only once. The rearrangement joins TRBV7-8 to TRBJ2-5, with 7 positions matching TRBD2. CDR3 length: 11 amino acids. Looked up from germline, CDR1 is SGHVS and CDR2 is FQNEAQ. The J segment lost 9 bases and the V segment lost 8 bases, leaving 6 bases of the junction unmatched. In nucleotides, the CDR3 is TGTGCCAGCGGGGACTATTCGGCCCAGTACTTC. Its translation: CASGDYSAQYF.

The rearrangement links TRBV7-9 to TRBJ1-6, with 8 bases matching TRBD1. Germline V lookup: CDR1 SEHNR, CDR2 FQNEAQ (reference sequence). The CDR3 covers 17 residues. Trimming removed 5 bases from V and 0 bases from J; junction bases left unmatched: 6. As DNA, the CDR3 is TGTGCCAGCAGCGAGGACAGGGTGGACTCCTATAATTCACCCCTCCACTTT. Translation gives CASSEDRVDSYNSPLHF.

The CDR3 is CASRRGEVTEAFF. As DNA, the CDR3 is TGCGCCAGCAGAAGAGGGGAGGTCACTGAAGCTTTCTTT. V is TRBV5-1 and J is TRBJ1-1, with D perhaps matching TRBD1 (5 bases). This CDR3 has 13 amino acids. The V gene lost 5 bases and the J gene lost 4 bases, with 12 bases spanning the gap. Germline V gives CDR1 SGHRS, CDR2 YFSETQ.

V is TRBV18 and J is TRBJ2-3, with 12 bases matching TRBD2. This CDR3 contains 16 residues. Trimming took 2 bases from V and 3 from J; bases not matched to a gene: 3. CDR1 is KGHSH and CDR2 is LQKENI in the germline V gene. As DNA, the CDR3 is TGTGCCAGCTCACCATCAGGACTAGCGGGAACAGATACGCAGTATTTT. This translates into CASSPSGLAGTDTQYF.

CDR3 sequence reads: CASSLYTEAFF. CDR3 nucleotide sequence: TGTGCCAGCAGCTTATATACTGAAGCTTTCTTT. This chain joins TRBV7-2 and TRBJ1-1; the D is unclear. This CDR3 has 11 amino acids. Germline CDR1 is SGHTA and CDR2 is FQGNSA. Trimming pared 2 bases from V and 5 bases from J, leaving 3 bases between.

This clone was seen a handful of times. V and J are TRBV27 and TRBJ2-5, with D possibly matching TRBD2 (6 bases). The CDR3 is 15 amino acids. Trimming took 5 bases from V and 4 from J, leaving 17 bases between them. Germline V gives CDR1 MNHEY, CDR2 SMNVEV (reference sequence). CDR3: CASSNLATRGETQYF. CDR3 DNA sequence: TGTGCCAGCAGTAATCTAGCGACCCGAGGAGAGACCCAGTACTTC.

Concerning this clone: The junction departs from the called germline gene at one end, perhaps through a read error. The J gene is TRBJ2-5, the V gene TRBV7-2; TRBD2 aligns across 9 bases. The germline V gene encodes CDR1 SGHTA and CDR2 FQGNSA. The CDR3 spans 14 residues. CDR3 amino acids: CASSLAGRGETQYF. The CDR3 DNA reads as TGTGCCAGCAGCCTAGCGGGAAGGGGAGAGACCCAGTACTTC.

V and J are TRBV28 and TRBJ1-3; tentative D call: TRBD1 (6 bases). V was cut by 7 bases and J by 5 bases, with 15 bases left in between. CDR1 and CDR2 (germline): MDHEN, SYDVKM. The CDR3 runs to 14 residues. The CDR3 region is CASTLQGNRNTIYF. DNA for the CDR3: TGTGCCAGCACCTTACAGGGAAACAGAAACACCATATATTTT.

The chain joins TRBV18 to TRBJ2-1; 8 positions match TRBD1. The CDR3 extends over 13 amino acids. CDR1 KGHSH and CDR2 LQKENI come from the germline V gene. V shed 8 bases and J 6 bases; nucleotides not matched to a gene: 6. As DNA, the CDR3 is TGTGCCAGCCACGACAGGGGAGGCAATGAGCAGTTCTTC. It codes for CASHDRGGNEQFF.

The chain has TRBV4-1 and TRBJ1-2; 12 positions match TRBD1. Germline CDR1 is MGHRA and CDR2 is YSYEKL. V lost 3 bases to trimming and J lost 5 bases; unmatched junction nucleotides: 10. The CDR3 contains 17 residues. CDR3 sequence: CASSHSGQGASQYGYTF. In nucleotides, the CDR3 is TGCGCCAGCAGCCATTCGGGACAGGGGGCCTCGCAGTATGGCTACACCTTC.

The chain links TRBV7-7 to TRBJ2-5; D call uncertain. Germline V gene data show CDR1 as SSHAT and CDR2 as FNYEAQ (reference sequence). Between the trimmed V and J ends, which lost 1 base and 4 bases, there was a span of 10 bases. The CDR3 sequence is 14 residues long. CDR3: CASSLVGLGETQYF. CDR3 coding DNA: TGTGCCAGCAGCTTAGTTGGGCTCGGAGAGACCCAGTACTTC. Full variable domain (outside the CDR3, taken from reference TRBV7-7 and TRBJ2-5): GAGVSQSPRYKVTKRGQDVTLRCDPISSHATLYWYQQALGQGPEFLTYFNYEAQPDKSGLPSDRFSAERPEGSISTLTIQRTEQRDSAMYRCASSLVGLGETQYFGPGTRLLVL.